The next 29 T cell receptor beta chains were all read from a single sample in a study of blood T cell repertoires in COVID-19. Only in-frame clones appear in the TCRdb table, and some are missing; sequencing was by immunoSEQ multiplex PCR. The table records 250,000 to 300,000 clones, about 86% of them present only once. The material sequenced was peripheral blood. All receptors derive from a woman in her 70s with COVID-19, enrolled during active disease.

V and J are TRBV6-5 and TRBJ1-2; TRBD1 matches at 7 bases. The trim removed 2 bases at V and 3 bases at J, leaving 6 bases unmatched. This CDR3 is 15 amino acids long. Germline CDR1 MNHEY, CDR2 SVGAGI. The chain's CDR3 is CASSYRGRGDYGYTF. The CDR3 DNA reads as TGTGCCAGCAGTTACCGAGGCAGGGGGGACTATGGCTACACCTTC.

V gene TRBV9 combines with J gene TRBJ2-2; D is unclear. CDR1 SGDLS and CDR2 YYNGEE come from the germline V gene. There are 14 residues in the CDR3. Trimming stripped 4 bases from V and 0 bases from J, with 7 bases between. CDR3 nucleotides: TGTGCCAGCAGCACACAAACGAACACCGGGGAGCTGTTTTTT. This sequence encodes CASSTQTNTGELFF.

The J gene is TRBJ1-3, the V gene TRBV29-1; no reliable D call. V was shortened by 8 bases and J by 4 bases, with 15 bases between the two germline ends. The length of the CDR3 is 13 residues. The germline V gene encodes CDR1 SQVTM and CDR2 ANQGSEA. CDR3 bases: TGCAGCCTCGACGACTCCTCCGGAAACACCATATATTTT. This translates into CSLDDSSGNTIYF. The full variable domain, rest sourced from reference TRBV29-1 and TRBJ1-3, is SAVISQKPSRDICQRGTSLTIQCQVDSQVTMMFWYRQQPGQSLTLIATANQGSEATYESGFVIDKFPISRPNLTFSTLTVSNMSPEDSSIYLCSLDDSSGNTIYFGEGSWLTVV.

In DNA form, the CDR3 reads TGTGCCAGCAGTTATCAGTTAGCGGGGGGAGCCGGGGAGCTGTTTTTT. It yields the protein CASSYQLAGGAGELFF. The rearrangement joins TRBV6-5 to TRBJ2-2; 10 bases align to TRBD2. Per germline, CDR1 MNHEY and CDR2 SVGAGI. The CDR3 consists of 16 residues. Trimming at V came to 3 bases and at J to 6 bases, leaving 7 bases not matched to a gene.

This clone is a singleton in its sample. The chain couples TRBV5-8 to TRBJ2-7, with 10 bases fitting TRBD1. The length of the CDR3 is 15 residues. The V and J ends lost 6 bases and 6 bases, in that order; junction bases with no gene match: 12. In germline, CDR1 is SGHTS, CDR2 YDEGEE. The CDR3 loop is CASTPDRTGGPEQYF. CDR3 DNA sequence: TGTGCCAGCACCCCGGATAGGACAGGGGGACCCGAGCAGTACTTC.

The chain employs TRBV24-1 and TRBJ2-1; maybe TRBD1 (5 bases). The ends were cut back, 4 bases at V and 10 bases at J, with 13 bases in the middle. Germline assignment: CDR1 KGHDR and CDR2 SFDVKD. The length of the CDR3 is 13 residues. The CDR3 DNA reads TGTGCCACCAGTGACTCCTCGAAGGGGGAGCAGTTCTTC. Translating gives CATSDSSKGEQFF.

The chain has TRBV6-1 and TRBJ1-6; 11 positions agree with TRBD1. V dropped 3 bases and J dropped 8; count of bases not matched to a gene: 3. The CDR3 sequence is 15 residues long. Germline V gene data show CDR1 as MNHNS and CDR2 as SASEGT. CDR3 sequence (DNA): TGTGCCAGCAGTGACGGGACAGGGGGAGATTCACCCCTCCACTTT. This codes for CASSDGTGGDSPLHF.

This clone was recorded once. This chain connects TRBV3-1 (or the pseudogene TRBV3-2) to TRBJ1-1; 8 nucleotides match TRBD1. V was pared by 2 bases and J by 4 bases, with 21 bases of the junction left unmatched. CDR3 size: 20 residues. CDR1 and CDR2 (germline): LGHDT, YNNKEL (reference sequence). The CDR3 reads CASSQLSLGRAGGRGTEAFF. For the CDR3, the DNA is TGTGCCAGCAGCCAACTTTCCCTGGGACGGGCAGGGGGCCGGGGCACTGAAGCTTTCTTT.

The chain joins TRBV4-1 to TRBJ2-7; 10 bases match TRBD1. V trimming: 4 bases; J trimming: 7 bases; junction bases outside the gene matches: 16. This CDR3 has 17 residues. Germline CDR1 reads MGHRA; CDR2 reads YSYEKL. CDR3 in amino acids: CASSRRTGTGELWEQYF. For the CDR3, the DNA is TGCGCCAGCAGCCGTAGGACCGGGACAGGGGAGCTTTGGGAGCAGTACTTC.

The V call is TRBV2, the J call TRBJ1-1; D might be TRBD1 (5 bases). The CDR3 consists of 13 residues. Germline V gene data show CDR1 as SNHLY and CDR2 as FYNNEI. The V gene lost 9 bases and the J gene lost 1 base, with 12 bases spanning the gap. The CDR3 is CASGLTGNTEAFF. In DNA, the CDR3 is TGTGCCAGTGGGCTAACAGGGAACACTGAAGCTTTCTTT. Using reference TRBV2 and TRBJ1-1 for the parts outside the CDR3, the full variable domain is EPEVTQTPSHQVTQMGQEVILRCVPISNHLYFYWYRQILGQKVEFLVSFYNNEISEKSEIFDDQFSVERPDGSNFTLKIRSTKLEDSAMYFCASGLTGNTEAFFGQGTRLTVV.

The V gene is TRBV5-6, the J gene TRBJ2-5; TRBD1 is a possible D gene (6 bases). The CDR3 has 17 amino acids. V was cut by 3 bases and J by 3 bases, with 21 bases left in between. From germline, CDR1 is SGHDT and CDR2 YYEEEE. The CDR3 DNA follows: TGTGCCAGCAGCTCAACTATAGTGACAGGAATCGAAGAGACCCAGTACTTC. Its translation: CASSSTIVTGIEETQYF.

The chain joins TRBV29-1 to TRBJ1-1; weak D call: TRBD1 (5 bases). The CDR3 runs to 13 residues. V gave up 2 bases and J gave up 3 bases, with 10 bases separating them. Germline loops: CDR1 SQVTM, CDR2 ANQGSEA. The CDR3 reads CSVEWGVDTEAFF. CDR3 bases: TGCAGCGTTGAATGGGGGGTAGACACTGAAGCTTTCTTT.

This clone was seen more than once but under ten times. This rearrangement joins TRBV10-3 to TRBJ2-1; D possibly corresponds to TRBD2 (6 bases). In germline, CDR1 is ENHRY, CDR2 SYGVKD. The V and J ends lost 5 bases and 2 bases respectively, with 13 bases between them. The CDR3 contains 15 residues. The CDR3 loop reads CAISRGGTTYNEQFF. The CDR3, as DNA: TGTGCCATCAGTCGGGGCGGGACCACCTACAATGAGCAGTTCTTC.

The V and J genes are TRBV11-2 and TRBJ2-3; 10 bases map to TRBD2. Germline CDR1 is SGHAT and CDR2 is FQNNGV. CDR3 length equals 15 residues. The ends lost 5 bases at V and 5 bases at J; junction bases unmatched: 7. The CDR3 region is CASSLIAGGGDTQYF. CDR3 bases: TGTGCCAGCAGCCTCATAGCGGGGGGAGGAGATACGCAGTATTTT.

The chain has TRBV2 and TRBJ1-4; possible D gene TRBD1, 6 bases. The CDR3 contains 13 residues. Trimming took 2 bases from V and 8 from J, leaving 9 bases between them. Germline values: CDR1 SNHLY, CDR2 FYNNEI. The CDR3 loop is CASSERGSEKLFF. CDR3 bases: TGTGCCAGCAGTGAAAGGGGGTCAGAAAAACTGTTTTTT.

This clone was recorded a few times. The chain carries TRBV5-1 and TRBJ2-3, with 8 nucleotides matching TRBD2. The CDR3 loop spans 15 amino acids. The germline gives CDR1 SGHRS, CDR2 YFSETQ. The trim removed 4 bases at V and 6 bases at J, leaving 10 bases unmatched. Here the CDR3 reads CASSDPGGAPDTQYF. As DNA, the CDR3 is TGCGCCAGCAGCGATCCCGGGGGGGCTCCGGATACGCAGTATTTT.

This chain links TRBV2 with TRBJ1-2; no clear D. The CDR3 contains 14 residues. V shed 3 bases and J shed 0 bases, with 8 bases lying between them. Germline V gene lookup returns CDR1 SNHLY and CDR2 FYNNEI. CDR3 nucleotides: TGTGCCAGCAGTGACCGATACTCTAACTATGGCTACACCTTC. It is translated as CASSDRYSNYGYTF.

The chain joins TRBV2 to TRBJ2-5, with D possibly TRBD2 on 5 matching bases. Germline assignment: CDR1 SNHLY and CDR2 FYNNEI. The V gene lost 6 bases and the J gene lost 5 bases, with 10 bases spanning the gap. The CDR3 runs to 12 residues. This CDR3 reads CASRPERETQYF. DNA of the CDR3: TGTGCCAGCAGGCCCGAGCGGGAGACCCAGTACTTC.

The V call is TRBV29-1, the J call TRBJ1-2; 7 positions agree with TRBD1. CDR1 is SQVTM, CDR2 ANQGSEA, per germline. The J segment lost 6 bases and the V segment lost 4 bases, leaving 11 bases of the junction unmatched. This CDR3 contains 14 residues. The CDR3 sequence is CSVVVGRGEDGYTF. The CDR3 nucleotides read TGCAGCGTTGTAGTCGGCAGGGGGGAGGATGGCTACACCTTC.

The genes are TRBV10-2 and TRBJ2-5; D perhaps matches TRBD1 (7 bases). Trimming took 9 bases from V and 7 from J, leaving 21 bases between them. Looked up from germline, CDR1 is WSHSY and CDR2 is SAAADI. The CDR3 covers 14 residues. CDR3 DNA: TGCGCCAGTACTCCCAATCGGCAGGGGGGGACCCAGTACTTC. Translating gives CASTPNRQGGTQYF.

The chain is built from TRBV14 and TRBJ1-1; 11 bases line up with TRBD1. The CDR3 totals 14 residues. The germline CDR1 and CDR2 sequences are SGHDN and FVKESK. Germline trimming cut 1 base from V and 7 bases from J; bases unmatched to any gene: 2. The CDR3 region has the DNA TGTGCCAGCAGCCAAGGGACAGGGGGCAATGAAGCTTTCTTT. Encoded protein: CASSQGTGGNEAFF.

This rearrangement joins TRBV9 to TRBJ1-6; D possibly corresponds to TRBD1 (6 bases). Looked up from germline, CDR1 is SGDLS and CDR2 is YYNGEE. This CDR3 has 16 residues. The V gene lost 2 bases and the J gene lost 6 bases, with 15 bases spanning the gap. The CDR3 is CASSVGGGQVNSPLHF. The DNA of the CDR3 is TGTGCCAGCAGCGTGGGAGGGGGACAAGTTAATTCACCCCTCCACTTT.

The V gene is TRBV9, the J gene TRBJ2-7; 16 positions match TRBD2. Looked up from germline, CDR1 is SGDLS and CDR2 is YYNGEE. This CDR3 is built from 16 residues. The V and J ends lost 4 bases and 6 bases, in that order; junction bases with no gene match: 7. CDR3 protein: CASSPSGTSGGGEQYF. The CDR3 coding sequence is TGTGCCAGCAGCCCCTCCGGGACTAGCGGGGGGGGCGAGCAGTACTTC.

This chain's CDR3 is CASSIAGQGFNEQFF. CDR3 DNA: TGTGCCAGTAGTATTGCGGGACAGGGATTTAATGAGCAGTTCTTC. The gene calls are TRBV19 and TRBJ2-1; 9 nucleotides match TRBD1. Germline CDR1 reads LNHDA; CDR2 reads SQIVND (reference sequence). The V and J ends lost 3 bases and 7 bases, in that order; junction bases with no gene match: 7. This CDR3 contains 15 residues.

V and J are TRBV7-9 and TRBJ1-2; the match to TRBD1 covers 9 bases. Unmatched junction bases numbered 4, after V lost 0 bases and J lost 2 bases. The CDR3 covers 16 residues. CDR1 is SEHNR, CDR2 FQNEAQ, per germline (reference sequence). CDR3 coding DNA: TGTGCCAGCAGCTTAGCTCCCGGACAGGGGAACTATGGCTACACCTTC. Residues: CASSLAPGQGNYGYTF.

The chain uses TRBV30 and TRBJ1-1; 8 bases align to TRBD1. V lost 2 bases to trimming and J lost 1 base; unmatched junction nucleotides: 9. The V gene's germline CDR1 is GTSNPN and CDR2 SVGIG (reference sequence). CDR3 length: 16 residues. CDR3 in DNA: TGTGCCTGGAGTATCCGTGACAGGGGACGGAACACTGAAGCTTTCTTT. This codes for CAWSIRDRGRNTEAFF.

The V gene is TRBV7-2, the J gene TRBJ1-5, with 8 bases identical to TRBD1. Germline V gives CDR1 SGHTA, CDR2 FQGNSA. The ends lost 3 bases at V and 7 bases at J; junction bases unmatched: 8. This CDR3 comprises 15 residues. The CDR3 DNA is TGTGCCAGCAGCTTCCGAGGACAGGGCCACCAGCCCCAGCATTTT. Translated: CASSFRGQGHQPQHF.

The CDR3 DNA follows: TGCGCCAGCAGTCGGACTAGCGGGGGGGCCGATGGGGAGACCCAGTACTTC. As protein: CASSRTSGGADGETQYF. The chain uses TRBV10-2 and TRBJ2-5; 15 bases agree with TRBD2. V shed 5 bases and J 5 bases; nucleotides not matched to a gene: 9. Germline V gene sequence: CDR1 WSHSY, CDR2 SAAADI. This CDR3 region has 17 residues.

The rearrangement links TRBV6-5 to TRBJ1-2; D is undetermined. Germline V gene data show CDR1 as MNHEY and CDR2 as SVGAGI. CDR3 size: 13 residues. Trimming shortened V by 2 bases and J by 7 bases, and 11 bases separated the two germline ends. The CDR3 bases are TGTGCCAGCAGTTACCTGGGCCTCTCTGGCTACACCTTC. Protein sequence: CASSYLGLSGYTF.